One sample yielded the 10 T cell receptor beta chains listed below, sequenced in a study of T cell responses to AZD1222 COVID-19 vaccine. Profiling relied on immunoSEQ multiplex PCR, and the TCRdb table lists in-frame clones only, not all of them. This sample carries fewer than 120,000 clones, 87% of them seen once, and the ten largest clones take 3.2%. Source: peripheral blood, taken on day 0 of AZD1222 vaccination. All receptors derive from an adult in good health.

V and J are TRBV9 and TRBJ1-2, with TRBD1 matching over 7 bases. Germline V gene data show CDR1 as SGDLS and CDR2 as YYNGEE. CDR3 length: 18 amino acids. After removal of 3 bases from V and 4 bases from J, the junction contained 18 bases not matched to a gene. In nucleotides, the CDR3 is TGTGCCAGCAGCGAGGGAACACCGGGACAGAGAGACTTCTATGGCTACACCTTC. This sequence encodes CASSEGTPGQRDFYGYTF.

The chain couples TRBV6-5 to TRBJ1-6, with 9 bases lining up with TRBD1. Germline lookup yields CDR1 MNHEY and CDR2 SVGAGI. The CDR3 extends over 13 amino acids. J lost 7 bases, V lost 6 bases, and 1 base had no gene match. CDR3 in amino acids: CASRDRGNSPLHF. As DNA, the CDR3 is TGTGCCAGCAGGGACAGGGGAAATTCACCCCTCCACTTT.

This clone appeared a single time. The genes are TRBV5-4 and TRBJ1-6; D gene ambiguous. The length of the CDR3 is 13 residues. Trimming removed 2 bases at V and 8 bases at J, with 8 bases between. Germline assignment: CDR1 SGHNT and CDR2 YYREEE (reference sequence). The CDR3, as DNA: TGTGCCAGCAGCTTACGGAGGGATTCACCCCTCCACTTT. This sequence encodes CASSLRRDSPLHF. Full variable domain (missing parts from reference TRBV5-4 and TRBJ1-6): ETGVTQSPTHLIKTRGQQVTLRCSSQSGHNTVSWYQQALGQGPQFIFQYYREEENGRGNFPPRFSGLQFPNYSSELNVNALELDDSALYLCASSLRRDSPLHFGNGTRLTVT.

The gene calls are TRBV7-3 and TRBJ1-3; no clear D. Trimming removed 2 bases at V and 0 bases at J, with 8 bases between. Looked up from germline, CDR1 is SGHTA and CDR2 is FQGTGA. The CDR3 is 15 amino acids. The CDR3 nucleotides are TGTGCCAGCAGCTTAGGTAGCCCCTCTGGAAACACCATATATTTT. Translation: CASSLGSPSGNTIYF.

The chain combines TRBV10-3 with TRBJ2-7, with D possibly TRBD1 on 5 matching bases. Germline CDR1 reads ENHRY; CDR2 reads SYGVKD. V was clipped by 3 bases and J by 2 bases, with 14 bases between them. The CDR3 covers 15 residues. CDR3 protein: CAISDLQAATYEQYF. The DNA of the CDR3 is TGTGCCATCAGTGATCTACAGGCGGCAACCTACGAGCAGTACTTC.

CDR3 sequence reads: CASSLAAYEQYF. DNA for the CDR3: TGTGCCAGCAGTTTAGCCGCCTACGAGCAGTACTTC. The V gene is TRBV12-3 or TRBV12-4, the J gene TRBJ2-7; D not resolved. Trimming left V 0 bases short and J 2 bases short, with 2 bases between. The CDR3 has 12 amino acids.

This rearrangement joins TRBV10-3 to TRBJ2-5; 12 bases agree with TRBD2. CDR3 length: 16 amino acids. Germline V gene data show CDR1 as ENHRY and CDR2 as SYGVKD. The ends lost 3 bases at V and 3 bases at J; junction bases unmatched: 5. In DNA, the CDR3 is TGTGCCATCAGTGACCCCACTAGCGGGGGGAAAGAGACCCAGTACTTC. Its protein product is CAISDPTSGGKETQYF.

The V call is TRBV27, the J call TRBJ2-2; no clear D. There are 16 residues in the CDR3. Germline V gene sequence: CDR1 MNHEY, CDR2 SMNVEV (reference sequence). V shed 2 bases and J shed 2 bases, with 12 bases lying between them. CDR3 in amino acids: CASSLRAPSNTGELFF. Here the CDR3 DNA reads TGTGCCAGCAGTTTAAGAGCGCCCTCCAACACCGGGGAGCTGTTTTTT.

The genes are TRBV19 and TRBJ1-2; no clear D. Germline CDR1 and CDR2: LNHDA and SQIVND (reference sequence). The CDR3 extends over 12 amino acids. The V end was cut by 6 bases, the J end by 6 bases, with 11 bases between. In DNA, the CDR3 is TGTGCCAGTAGGGAAGAACAAAATGGCTACACCTTC. Translated, it gives CASREEQNGYTF.

The chain recombines TRBV24-1 with TRBJ2-7, with 11 positions matching TRBD1. This CDR3 contains 15 residues. V dropped 2 bases and J dropped 9; count of bases not matched to a gene: 8. The V gene's germline CDR1 is KGHDR and CDR2 SFDVKD. The CDR3, as DNA: TGTGCCACCAGTGATTCGAGGACAGGGGGCAGGGGGCAGTACTTC. Amino acid sequence: CATSDSRTGGRGQYF.